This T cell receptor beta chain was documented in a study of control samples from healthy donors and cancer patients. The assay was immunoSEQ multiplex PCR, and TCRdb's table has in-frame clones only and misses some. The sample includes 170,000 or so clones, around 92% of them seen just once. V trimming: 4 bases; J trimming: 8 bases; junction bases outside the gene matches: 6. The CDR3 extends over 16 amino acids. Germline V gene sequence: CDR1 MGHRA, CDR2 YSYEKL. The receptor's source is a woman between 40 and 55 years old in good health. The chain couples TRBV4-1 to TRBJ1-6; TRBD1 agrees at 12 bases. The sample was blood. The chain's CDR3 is CASSRPGQGAHSPLHF. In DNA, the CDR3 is TGCGCCAGCAGCCGTCCGGGACAGGGGGCACATTCACCCCTCCACTTT.